The source of this T cell receptor (beta chain) is a study of T cell responses to AZD1222 COVID-19 vaccine. The repertoire was sequenced with immunoSEQ multiplex PCR; TCRdb's copy has only in-frame clones and lacks some. Among 150,000 or so clones, 80% to 95% were seen once, and the ten largest hold roughly 3.5%. Per the germline V gene, CDR1 is LGHNA and CDR2 is YSLEER. The CDR3 contains 16 residues. V gave up 0 bases and J gave up 4 bases, with 15 bases separating them. V is TRBV4-3 and J is TRBJ1-2, with TRBD1 as a possible D gene (6 bases). The sequence was collected from an adult who received the AZD1222 COVID-19 vaccine. Sample: peripheral blood, taken 28 days after the second AZD1222 dose. This CDR3 reads CASSQDWSGEAYGYTF. In nucleotides, the CDR3 is TGCGCCAGCAGCCAAGATTGGTCAGGGGAGGCCTATGGCTACACCTTC.